Sequencing of this T cell receptor (beta chain) was carried out in a study of blood T cell repertoires in COVID-19. Whole-study context: Italy, Spain and the United States were the sources of the convalescent and acute COVID-19 samples. T cells, B-cell-depleted T cells, or PBMCs supplied cDNA or gDNA.

Only in-frame clones appear in the TCRdb table, and some are missing; sequencing was by immunoSEQ multiplex PCR. The repertoire includes 150,000 to 200,000 clones, about 92% of them detected once, and approximately 2% sits in the top ten. CDR3 length: 15 residues. CDR1 SGHTA and CDR2 FQGNSA come from the germline V gene. The ends were cut back, 3 bases at V and 8 bases at J, with 14 bases in the middle. Patients in Seattle were enrolled during active infection, then followed longitudinally. The source is a woman aged 55-70 years with COVID-19, enrolled during active disease. Sequenced: peripheral blood. The rearrangement joins TRBV7-2 to TRBJ1-6, with a possible D match to TRBD1 (6 bases). As DNA, the CDR3 is TGTGCCAGCAGCTTTGGTGAACAGGGTTATTCACCCCTCCACTTT. This encodes CASSFGEQGYSPLHF.